This TCR beta chain was found in a study of CD8 T cells in Susac syndrome. V lost 5 bases, J lost 7 bases, and 18 bases lay in between. The germline V gene encodes CDR1 DFQATT and CDR2 SNEGSKA (reference sequence). This CDR3 comprises 13 residues. The multiple sclerosis control group was made up of treatment-naive patients with stable or active relapsing-remitting disease. Through negative isolation, CD4+ and CD8+ T cells were obtained, while TEMRA cells were enriched using FACS. Random hexamers were used to reverse transcribe the RNA input (roughly 0.5 to 1 ug). Amplification of TCR beta CDR3 spanned 54 Vbeta and 13 Jbeta via immunoSEQ multiplex PCR. TCRdb re-derived calls from the immunoSEQ multiplex PCR reads in MiXCR, one entry per CDR3 protein. This table has around 200,000 distinct CDR3 sequences, roughly 92% appearing once. Overall study results and limits: The study's TCR sequencing and HLA analysis drew on a certain number of individuals. That number was acknowledged as relatively small.

Points on this clonotype: The target antigen is unknown.

Sequencing used CD8+ T cells from PBMCs. The chain has TRBV20-1 and TRBJ2-7; D may be TRBD1 or TRBD2 (6 bases each). This TCR came from a human donor with multiple sclerosis. The CDR3 region is CSAAGRGVREQYF. CDR3 nucleotide sequence: TGCAGTGCTGCTGGAAGGGGGGTGCGGGAGCAGTACTTC.